The 27 T cell receptor beta chains below come from one sample, sequenced in a study of post-analysis software for immune sequencing data. The study, taken as a whole, reports: In patients, four to six TRBV segments were more frequent than in controls, with TRBV5-6, TRBV5-1 and TRBV20-1 among them.

No antigen has been identified for these receptors. Libraries were made from TCR beta cDNA, and they carried unique molecular identifiers. Each CDR3 protein is one row after TCRdb ran MiXCR on the PCR reads. This table has hundreds of thousands of distinct CDR3 sequences, 30% to 45% appearing once. Sequenced input: blood. These receptors were taken from a girl aged 2 to 9 with multiple sclerosis.

This clonotype showed up just a few times. V gene TRBV7-2 combines with J gene TRBJ2-3; 7 bases fit TRBD1. The CDR3 consists of 15 residues. Germline CDR1 reads SGHTA; CDR2 reads FQGNSA. Unmatched junction bases numbered 9, after V lost 5 bases and J lost 4 bases. DNA for the CDR3: TGTGCCAGCAGCCGGATCACAGGGGTAGCAGATACGCAGTATTTT. It is translated as CASSRITGVADTQYF.

In its sample, this clonotype was seen a few times. V gene TRBV7-6 combines with J gene TRBJ2-1; the D is unclear. In germline, CDR1 is SGHVS, CDR2 FNYEAQ. The CDR3 spans 16 residues. Deletions cut 0 bases from V and 5 bases from J, with 14 bases between. For the CDR3, the DNA is TGTGCCAGCAGCTTAGCCGGGCTCCCGTATGACAATGAGCAGTTCTTC. It codes for CASSLAGLPYDNEQFF.

The chain combines TRBV29-1 with TRBJ2-3, with D uncertain. The V end was cut by 3 bases, the J end by 0 bases, with 7 bases between. Germline assignment: CDR1 SQVTM and CDR2 ANQGSEA. The CDR3 runs to 13 residues. CDR3 protein: CSVEFASTDTQYF. The CDR3 nucleotides read TGCAGCGTTGAGTTCGCGAGCACAGATACGCAGTATTTT.

The chain links TRBV6-2 or TRBV6-3 to TRBJ2-7; no reliable D call. Germline CDR1 MNHEY, CDR2 SVGEGT. This CDR3 is built from 15 residues. V was shortened by 2 bases and J by 0 bases, with 11 bases between the two germline ends. The CDR3 spells CASSYEQGSSYEQYF. The CDR3 nucleotides are TGTGCCAGCAGTTACGAGCAAGGGTCCTCCTACGAGCAGTACTTC.

The chain links TRBV6-6 to TRBJ2-7, with 8 nucleotides matching TRBD1. The length of the CDR3 is 15 residues. The V gene end was trimmed by 5 bases and the J gene end by 2 bases; junction bases not matched to a gene: 8. The germline V gene has CDR1 MNHNY and CDR2 SVGAGI (reference sequence). The CDR3 spells CASSPDRGQTYEQYF. DNA of the CDR3: TGTGCCAGCAGTCCCGACAGGGGTCAGACCTACGAGCAGTACTTC.

The gene calls are TRBV29-1 and TRBJ2-1, with TRBD2 matching 10 bases. V lost 0 bases and J lost 6; bases outside the gene matches: 11. The CDR3 contains 17 residues. Germline lookup yields CDR1 SQVTM and CDR2 ANQGSEA. The CDR3 region is CSVEEGGLAGVGNEQFF. The DNA of the CDR3 is TGCAGCGTTGAAGAGGGCGGCCTAGCGGGGGTCGGCAATGAGCAGTTCTTC.

The chain combines TRBV12-3 or TRBV12-4 with TRBJ2-3; D is unclear. Trimming removed 7 bases from V and 4 bases from J, with 9 bases in between. The CDR3 covers 12 residues. The CDR3 protein is CASNKMADTQYF. The CDR3 bases are TGTGCCAGCAATAAGATGGCAGATACGCAGTATTTT.

The V and J genes are TRBV29-1 and TRBJ2-5; D may be TRBD2 (5 bases). CDR3 length equals 11 residues. Trimming left V 6 bases short and J 11 bases short, with 16 bases between. Germline V gene data show CDR1 as SQVTM and CDR2 as ANQGSEA. The CDR3 sequence is CSVVEAWEQYF. The CDR3 DNA reads as TGCAGCGTCGTCGAGGCCTGGGAGCAGTACTTC.

The chain couples TRBV9 to TRBJ2-5; the D gene is possibly TRBD2 (7 bases). CDR3 length equals 14 residues. Deletions cut 0 bases from V and 11 bases from J, with 17 bases between. Germline values: CDR1 SGDLS, CDR2 YYNGEE. The CDR3 sequence is CASSVDRGADEQYF. DNA for the CDR3: TGTGCCAGCAGCGTAGATCGGGGGGCGGATGAGCAGTACTTC.

CDR3 loop: CSVDGRGGYDEQFF. CDR3 DNA: TGCAGCGTTGACGGCCGGGGGGGTTATGATGAGCAGTTCTTC. The J gene is TRBJ2-1, the V gene TRBV29-1; 8 nucleotides align to TRBD2. The junction had 9 bases not matched to a gene; V was cut back by 3 bases and J by 8 bases. Germline CDR1 SQVTM, CDR2 ANQGSEA. The CDR3 has 14 amino acids.

The CDR3 region has the DNA TGTGCCAGCAGTTTATCCGGACTAGCGTTAGAGACCCAGTACTTC. It translates to CASSLSGLALETQYF. The chain recombines TRBV27 with TRBJ2-7, with 9 bases lining up with TRBD2. The J call is in doubt because the DNA end fits TRBJ2-5 better. This CDR3 is 15 amino acids long. CDR1 and CDR2 (germline): MNHEY, SMNVEV (reference sequence).

This clonotype was observed a single time. V gene TRBV24-1 combines with J gene TRBJ1-5; D unresolved. Germline assignment: CDR1 KGHDR and CDR2 SFDVKD. V dropped 5 bases and J dropped 11 bases, with 18 bases sitting between them. The CDR3 totals 14 residues. As DNA, the CDR3 is TGTGCCACCAGTGGACACGCCAGTTGTCTGGCCCAGCATTTT. The encoded protein is CATSGHASCLAQHF.

The V gene is TRBV5-5, the J gene TRBJ2-3, with TRBD1 as a possible D gene (6 bases). The CDR3 sequence is 14 residues long. V was pared by 5 bases and J by 5 bases, with 15 bases between. CDR1 is SGHKS, CDR2 YYEKEE, per germline (reference sequence). This CDR3 reads CASSVTGFGDTQYF. The DNA of the CDR3 is TGTGCCAGCAGTGTAACAGGGTTTGGAGATACGCAGTATTTT. The entire variable domain, with the rest obtained from reference TRBV5-5 and TRBJ2-3, is as follows: DAGVTQSPTHLIKTRGQQVTLRCSPISGHKSVSWYQQVLGQGPQFIFQYYEKEERGRGNFPDRFSARQFPNYSSELNVNALLLGDSALYLCASSVTGFGDTQYFGPGTRLTVL.

This clonotype was observed a handful of times. The chain recombines TRBV4-3 with TRBJ2-6, with D maybe TRBD1 (5 bases). The CDR3 is 19 amino acids. The V end lost 4 bases, the J end lost 0 bases, and 19 bases lay between the germline ends. Germline assignment: CDR1 LGHNA and CDR2 YSLEER. The CDR3 region has the DNA TGCGCCAGCAGCCCCCGCCTCCCAGGGCACTTCTCTGGGGCCAACGTCCTGACTTTC. Translation: CASSPRLPGHFSGANVLTF.

Many counts were recorded for this clonotype. The junction differs from germline at one of its ends, possibly a read error. This rearrangement joins TRBV5-1 to TRBJ2-5; the D is unclear. The germline CDR1 and CDR2 sequences are SGHRS and YFSETQ. CDR3 length: 11 residues. The CDR3, as DNA: TGTGCCAGCAGCTTTAAAGAGACCCAGTACTTC. Protein product: CASSFKETQYF.

In nucleotides, the CDR3 is TGTGCCACCAGCAGAGATCTCAGGGTGGCTGAAGCTTTCTTT. This codes for CATSRDLRVAEAFF. V gene TRBV15 combines with J gene TRBJ1-1, with D perhaps TRBD1 (5 bases). This CDR3 region has 14 residues. V lost 0 bases and J 6 bases, leaving 11 bases between the germline ends. Germline CDR1 reads LNHNV; CDR2 reads YYDKDF (reference sequence).

The rearrangement links TRBV5-1 to TRBJ2-5; possibly TRBD2 for D (5 bases). The germline V and J ends were trimmed by 2 bases and 4 bases, with 18 bases remaining between them. CDR3 length: 16 amino acids. CDR1 and CDR2 (germline): SGHRS, YFSETQ. The CDR3 sequence is CASSFPGRGRAETQYF. In nucleotides, the CDR3 is TGCGCCAGCAGCTTCCCCGGTCGGGGTCGGGCAGAGACCCAGTACTTC.

The V gene is TRBV20-1, the J gene TRBJ2-7, with 8 bases lining up with TRBD1. V lost 6 bases and J lost 4; bases outside the gene matches: 8. The CDR3 covers 13 residues. Looked up from germline, CDR1 is DFQATT and CDR2 is SNEGSKA (reference sequence). The CDR3 loop is CSASGQATYEQYF. CDR3 sequence (DNA): TGCAGTGCATCGGGACAGGCAACTTACGAGCAGTACTTC.

The chain carries TRBV6-6 and TRBJ1-5; a weak D match, TRBD1 (6 bases). The CDR3 runs to 14 residues. Germline CDR1 is MNHNY and CDR2 is SVGAGI (reference sequence). Trimming stripped 4 bases from V and 0 bases from J, with 7 bases between. In DNA, the CDR3 is TGTGCCAGCAGTTGGGACATTAGCAATCAGCCCCAGCATTTT. Its translation is CASSWDISNQPQHF.

This rearrangement joins TRBV28 to TRBJ1-6, with D possibly TRBD1 on 6 matching bases. The CDR3 extends over 16 amino acids. Germline assignment: CDR1 MDHEN and CDR2 SYDVKM. V was trimmed by 6 bases and J by 8 bases, leaving 20 bases between them. CDR3 protein: CASRIPQGLGDSPLHF. The CDR3 coding sequence is TGTGCCAGCAGAATACCTCAGGGGCTGGGGGATTCACCCCTCCACTTT.

The chain recombines TRBV4-3 with TRBJ2-7; TRBD2 might be the D (5 bases). Trimming left V 0 bases short and J 7 bases short, with 7 bases between. The CDR3 has 12 residues. CDR1 is LGHNA and CDR2 is YSLEER in the germline V gene. Here the CDR3 DNA reads TGCGCCAGCAGCCAAGATACGGGGGAGCAGTACTTC. Protein sequence: CASSQDTGEQYF.

The table lists this clonotype with a few counts. This chain links TRBV7-2 with TRBJ2-1; D is uncertain. This CDR3 comprises 13 residues. Trimming took off 2 bases at V and 7 bases at J, with 9 bases between the two ends. Germline lookup yields CDR1 SGHTA and CDR2 FQGNSA. CDR3 sequence reads: CASSLMSRNEQFF. The CDR3, as DNA: TGTGCCAGCAGCTTAATGAGTAGGAATGAGCAGTTCTTC.

This clonotype was seen a few times. The V call is TRBV7-9, the J call TRBJ2-7; 8 nucleotides agree with TRBD2. J lost 5 bases, V lost 4 bases, and 7 bases had no gene match. This CDR3 contains 14 residues. Germline CDR1 and CDR2: SEHNR and FQNEAQ (reference sequence). The CDR3 protein is CASSSGTRLHEQYF. CDR3 bases: TGTGCCAGCAGCTCCGGGACTAGACTCCACGAGCAGTACTTC.

This chain's CDR3 is CSADREENYGYTF. DNA for the CDR3: TGCAGTGCGGACAGGGAGGAGAACTATGGCTACACCTTC. V and J are TRBV20-1 and TRBJ1-2; 8 positions agree with TRBD1. The CDR3 length is 13 residues. J gave up 2 bases and V 6 bases, and 5 bases lay outside the gene matches. Per germline, CDR1 DFQATT and CDR2 SNEGSKA (reference sequence).

CDR3 in amino acids: CASSAQERDSFYGYTF. The DNA for the CDR3 is TGTGCCAGCAGCGCCCAAGAGAGAGACAGCTTCTATGGCTACACCTTC. V is TRBV13 and J is TRBJ1-2; D perhaps matches TRBD1 (5 bases). V was pared by 5 bases and J by 4 bases, with 20 bases between. Looked up from germline, CDR1 is PRHDT and CDR2 is FYEKMQ (reference sequence). This CDR3 spans 16 amino acids.

This clonotype showed up just a few times. This chain joins TRBV20-1 and TRBJ1-5; D is ambiguous. The CDR3 totals 13 residues. Trimming cost V 3 bases and J 7 bases, with 13 bases left between them. Germline V CDR1 and CDR2: DFQATT, SNEGSKA (reference sequence). The CDR3 sequence: CSASHSPAQPQHF. Here the CDR3 DNA reads TGCAGTGCTAGCCACAGTCCGGCGCAGCCCCAGCATTTT.

With regard to this clonotype: Germline and junction disagree at one end, which may indicate a read error. This chain joins TRBV10-2 and TRBJ2-3, with 7 nucleotides matching TRBD2. Germline assignment: CDR1 WSHSY and CDR2 SAAADI. The CDR3 loop spans 15 amino acids. Written as DNA, the CDR3 is TGCGCCAGTAGTGAGTGGCGGGGGAGCACAGATACGCAGTATTTT. It codes for CASSEWRGSTDTQYF.